The 11 T cell receptor beta chains in this list originate from one sample, sequenced in a study of CXCR3-negative and CXCR3-positive naive CD8 T cells. The antigens for these receptors are not known. cDNA libraries for TRB were generated by 5' RACE incorporating UMI labels. Using the 5' RACE reads, TCRdb records one entry per CDR3 protein without DNA. Its table lists about 130,000 distinct CDR3 sequences. Overall study findings and caveats: More hydrophobic TRB CDR3s were found in CXCR3-positive naive cells than in CXCR3-negative naive cells.

Source material: naive CXCR3+ CD8+ T cells from blood. Sample subset: CD45RO-CCR7+CD27+CD95- naive CD8+ T cells expressing CXCR3 (TNR3+). The receptors derive from a human donor in good health. Some clones in this sample may be carry-over from other donors' samples.

The rearrangement joins TRBV7-9 to TRBJ2-3; TCRdb gives TRBD1 as the D gene, but with no DNA this cannot be confirmed. The CDR3 has 16 residues. Germline assignment: CDR1 SEHNR and CDR2 FQNEAQ (reference sequence). The CDR3 loop is CASSFPVTTSTDTQYF.

The V call is TRBV6-2 or TRBV6-3, the J call TRBJ2-1; TCRdb selects TRBD1, and the lack of DNA leaves this call unchecked. The CDR3 is 13 amino acids. Germline V lookup: CDR1 MNHEY, CDR2 SVGEGT. CDR3 sequence: CASSPVAVDEQFF.

CDR3 residues: CASSLTTGGTDTQYF. The V gene is TRBV7-9, the J gene TRBJ2-3; TCRdb outputs TRBD2, but without DNA this stays unchecked. The CDR3 length is 15 residues. Germline CDR1 is SEHNR and CDR2 is FQNEAQ (reference sequence).

The chain employs TRBV9 and TRBJ2-3; there is no DNA to check the TCRdb D call of TRBD2. The CDR3 runs to 16 residues. Germline V CDR1 and CDR2: SGDLS, YYNGEE. CDR3 amino acids: CASSENPGLPADTQYF. Variable domain in full (rest from reference TRBV9 and TRBJ2-3): DSGVTQTPKHLITATGQRVTLRCSPRSGDLSVYWYQQSLDQGLQFLIQYYNGEERAKGNILERFSAQQFPDLHSELNLSSLELGDSALYFCASSENPGLPADTQYFGPGTRLTVL.

The V call is TRBV5-6, the J call TRBJ2-7; TCRdb gives TRBD1 as the D gene, but with no DNA this cannot be confirmed. The CDR3 covers 14 residues. In germline, CDR1 is SGHDT, CDR2 YYEEEE. The CDR3 spells CASSRPGAVYEQYF.

V gene TRBV7-2 combines with J gene TRBJ2-7; TCRdb's D call of TRBD2 is untestable without DNA. Germline V gives CDR1 SGHTA, CDR2 FQGNSA. CDR3 size: 15 residues. CDR3 amino acids: CASSSETSGGYEQYF.

V and J are TRBV29-1 and TRBJ2-2; without DNA, the TCRdb call of TRBD2 cannot be checked. The CDR3 has 12 residues. Germline lookup yields CDR1 SQVTM and CDR2 ANQGSEA. The CDR3 reads CSALDITGELFF.

V usage is TRBV5-6 and J usage is TRBJ2-7. This CDR3 comprises 14 residues. In germline, CDR1 is SGHDT, CDR2 YYEEEE. The CDR3 loop is CASSLTGNLYEQYF.

V and J are TRBV5-1 and TRBJ2-3; TCRdb designates TRBD1, a call that cannot be tested without DNA. CDR1 and CDR2 (germline): SGHRS, YFSETQ. The CDR3 spans 18 residues. The CDR3 here is CASSSQYAATGTTDTQYF.

This rearrangement joins TRBV7-9 to TRBJ2-4; TCRdb names TRBD1, which stays unverified in the absence of DNA. The CDR3 is made up of 15 amino acids. Germline CDR1 SEHNR, CDR2 FQNEAQ (reference sequence). The CDR3 region is CASSLGPGAVDIQYF.

V and J are TRBV10-2 and TRBJ1-2; TCRdb reports TRBD1, a call that lacks DNA to check it against. The CDR3 extends over 16 amino acids. CDR1 is WSHSY and CDR2 is SAAADI in the germline V gene. The CDR3 region is CASSEFQGGGAYGYTF.